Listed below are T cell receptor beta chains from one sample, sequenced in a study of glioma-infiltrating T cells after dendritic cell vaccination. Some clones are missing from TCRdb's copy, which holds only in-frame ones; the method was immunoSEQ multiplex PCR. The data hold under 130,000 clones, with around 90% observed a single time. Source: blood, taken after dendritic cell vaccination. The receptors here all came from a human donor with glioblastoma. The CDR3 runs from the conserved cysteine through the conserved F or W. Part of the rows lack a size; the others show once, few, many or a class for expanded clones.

CSVASGLVGNEQFF	TRBV29-1	NA
CASSKGKSVETGVNYGYTF	TRBV21-1	NA
CASSYRSLAGGGDTQYF	TRBV28	NA
CASSMVASGIYNEQFF	TRBV19	NA
CASSDSTSGGADTQYF	TRBV6-4	few
CASSQGTSGHYNEQFF	TRBV7-6	NA
CASDAGQLSF	TRBV7-9	NA
CASSLMAGAINEQFF	TRBV7-3	once
CASSTGPEETQYF	TRBV7-3	NA
CASSLWRSIGDEQFF	TRBV11-2	NA
CASSEGRTSSSEQYF	TRBV6-1	NA
CASSGTQNNQPQHF	TRBV6-1	NA
CASSSRVLDAEAFF	TRBV5-5	NA
CASSDTPGQVNNEQFF	TRBV2	NA
CASSPGVDEQYF	TRBV5-1	NA
CASQVYLNSPLHF	TRBV2	NA
CAIGLAGGSYNEQFF	TRBV7-2	NA
CASSATGTDTQYF	TRBV9	NA
CASSDPTSGYYEQYF	TRBV2	NA
CASSELRGGAETQYF	TRBV6-1	NA
CASSLDRGYGYTF	TRBV13	NA
CASSSGLAGANEQFF	TRBV13	NA
CASRPPGGRGTGELFF	TRBV11-2	NA
CASSRDNNYGYTF	TRBV7-9	NA
CASSATGYNEQFF	TRBV6-1	NA
CSVVGLAGVDGTGELFF	TRBV29-1	NA
CASSLGGQGPDTQYF	TRBV7-9	NA
CAGTGGAETQYF	TRBV30	NA
CAARGGTGQETQYF	TRBV10-3	NA
CAWSVRGRAEKLFF	TRBV30	NA
CASSLSVTGVSEAFF	TRBV27	once
CASSLGGRGADSSYNEQFF	TRBV5-4	NA
CAWSVSGADYEQYF	TRBV30	once